This T cell receptor beta chain was recovered during a study of cytomegalovirus exposure and HLA in healthy donors. Whole-study findings and limits: No immune exposure information besides CMV serostatus was available. TCR beta chains numbering under 200 were designated cytomegalovirus-associated. A later analysis, which compared TCR beta chains of equal frequency, found the HLA-associated ones more clonally expanded.

The PCR was carried out with 60 Vbeta primers and 13 Jbeta primers. Using immunoSEQ multiplex PCR, the repertoire was profiled, and TCRdb retains in-frame clones only, with some absent. This table has about 150,000 clones, 75% to 85% appearing once. CDR1 and CDR2 from the germline V gene are SGHRS and YFSETQ. Trimming took off 1 base at V and 4 bases at J, with 14 bases between the two ends. This CDR3 spans 16 amino acids. Concerning this clone: Its antigen is unidentified.

The clonotype comes from a woman aged 25 to 45 in good health and CMV-seropositive. The chain couples TRBV5-1 to TRBJ2-2; D unclear. The sequencing input was PBMCs. CDR3 in amino acids: CASSLRATSGTGELFF. DNA of the CDR3: TGCGCCAGCAGCTTGAGAGCCACGAGTGGCACCGGGGAGCTGTTTTTT.